This TCR beta chain was sequenced for a study of T cell repertoires in cytomegalovirus infection. On the study more broadly: Indications of both CMV infection and matching HLA type were provided by public TCR beta signatures.

General study findings and limits: Summed public TCR beta family frequency identified CMV carriers bearing the relevant HLA. The ex vivo response was dominated by HLA-C-restricted CMV-specific TCR beta clonotypes.

Concerning this clonotype itself: Its antigen remains unidentified.

TCRdb ran MiXCR on the reads and lists one entry per CDR3 protein. The sample lists about 600,000 distinct CDR3 sequences, approximately 25% occurring once. The CDR3 has 14 amino acids. V lost 1 base to trimming and J lost 3 bases; unmatched junction nucleotides: 2. Germline-derived CDR1 and CDR2 are SNHLY and FYNNEI. The source of this sequence is a human donor in good health (CMV status not recorded). Some clones in this sample may be carry-over from other donors' samples. The V gene is TRBV2, the J gene TRBJ2-7; 8 bases are shared with TRBD2. Source material: CD8+ T cells from PBMCs. For the CDR3, the DNA is TGTGCCAGCAGTGAAGGGCGGGGGGACTACGAGCAGTACTTC. It encodes CASSEGRGDYEQYF.